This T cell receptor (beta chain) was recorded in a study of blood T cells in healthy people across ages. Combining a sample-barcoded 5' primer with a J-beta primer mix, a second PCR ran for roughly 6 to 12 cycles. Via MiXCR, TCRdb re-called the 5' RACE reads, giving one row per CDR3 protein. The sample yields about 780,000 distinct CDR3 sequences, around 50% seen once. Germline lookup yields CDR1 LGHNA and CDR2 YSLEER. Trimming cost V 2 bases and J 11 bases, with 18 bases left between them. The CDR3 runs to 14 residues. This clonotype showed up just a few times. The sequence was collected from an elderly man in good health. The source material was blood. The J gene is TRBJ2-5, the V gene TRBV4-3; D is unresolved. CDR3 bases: TGCGCCAGCAGCCAACGTATAGGGTTTATGGGGCAGTACTTC. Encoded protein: CASSQRIGFMGQYF.